Listed below are T cell receptor beta chains from one sample, sequenced in a study of cytomegalovirus exposure and HLA in healthy donors. Generated by immunoSEQ multiplex PCR, the TCRdb table keeps only in-frame clones and is missing some. The table has about 60,000 clones, about 71% seen once; the top ten hold around 19%. Sequencing used PBMCs. The receptor set was obtained from a woman aged 55-70 years in good health and CMV-seropositive. CDR3s include the opening cysteine and the closing phenylalanine or tryptophan. The order of the fields is J gene, D gene, V gene, clone size, CDR3 DNA, CDR3 protein. The D gene is left open where the match is weak. Size values are once, few and many counts, or a class for expanded clones, and some rows have none.

TRBJ2-2	NA	TRBV4-3	NA	TGCGCCAGCAGCCATCCTCTACAGGGCTTGGCCGGGGAGCTGTTTTTT	CASSHPLQGLAGELFF
TRBJ2-7	TRBD1	TRBV7-2	NA	TGTGCCAGCAGCCTACAGGGGGGCGAGTACAGCGAGCAGTACTTC	CASSLQGGEYSEQYF
TRBJ1-3	TRBD1	TRBV10-3	NA	TGTGCCATCAGTGGGGGACAGAGGGTCTCTGGAAACACCATATATTTT	CAISGGQRVSGNTIYF
TRBJ2-1	TRBD1	TRBV11-2	NA	TGTGCCAGCAGCTCAAACCCCGGGACAGGGGTCTACAATGAGCAGTTCTTC	CASSSNPGTGVYNEQFF
TRBJ2-7	TRBD1	TRBV11-2	NA	TGTGCCAGCAGCTTGAGCAGGGGGTCTTACTACGAGCAGTACTTC	CASSLSRGSYYEQYF
TRBJ1-1	NA	TRBV11-3	NA	TGTGCCAGCAGCTTAGTCCAGAACACTGAAGCTTTCTTT	CASSLVQNTEAFF
TRBJ1-4	TRBD1	TRBV15	NA	TGTGCCACCAGCAGAGACCCACCTGTTCTAGGACAGGGGAATAGGGAAAAACTGTTTTTT	CATSRDPPVLGQGNREKLFF
TRBJ2-1	TRBD1	TRBV12-5	NA	TGTGCTAGTGGGGGTACGACAGGGGGCCCCTACAATGAGCAGTTCTTC	CASGGTTGGPYNEQFF
TRBJ2-3	NA	TRBV18	once	TGTGCCAGCTCACCTATTACCAGAGATACGCAGTATTTT	CASSPITRDTQYF
TRBJ1-3	NA	TRBV10-1	few	TGCGCCAGCAGTTTTAGCACCAGCTCTGGAAACACCATATATTTT	CASSFSTSSGNTIYF
TRBJ1-2	NA	TRBV27	NA	TGTGCCAGCAGTTCGAACCGACGCGAACTATATGGCTACACCTTC	CASSSNRRELYGYTF
TRBJ1-5	TRBD1	TRBV7-9	NA	TGTGCCAGCAGCTTAGCAGGGGGCGGAAGCAATCAGCCCCAGCATTTT	CASSLAGGGSNQPQHF
TRBJ2-7	NA	TRBV6-1	NA	TGTGCCAGCAGTGAAAGCTTATGGAGCAGCTCCTACGAGCAGTACTTC	CASSESLWSSSYEQYF
TRBJ2-5	NA	TRBV21-1	NA	TGTGCCAGCAGCAACAGGGGGCGTCGTCAAGAGACCCAGTACTTC	CASSNRGRRQETQYF
TRBJ2-2	TRBD1	TRBV5-1	NA	TGCGCCAGCAAGGGCGGGACAGGGGCCCTCGGGGAGCTGTTTTTT	CASKGGTGALGELFF
TRBJ2-3	TRBD1	TRBV18	NA	TGTGCCAGCTCACCCCCAGGGGGCAGCACAGATACGCAGTATTTT	CASSPPGGSTDTQYF
TRBJ1-5	TRBD1	TRBV7-2	NA	TGTGCCAGCAGCTTAGGGACAGGGCTTCGTGATCAGCCCCAGCATTTT	CASSLGTGLRDQPQHF